The 2 T cell receptor beta chains listed next were all sequenced from one sample in a study of radiotherapy plus CTLA-4 blockade in lung cancer. Only in-frame clones appear in the TCRdb table, and some are missing; sequencing was by immunoSEQ multiplex PCR. The repertoire holds about 24,000 clones, roughly 70% seen once, with 3% to 3.5% in the top ten. Sequences were derived from peripheral blood, sampled from a patient treated with radiotherapy plus ipilimumab. Receptors were obtained from a human donor with non-small cell lung cancer whose response to radiotherapy plus ipilimumab could not be evaluated.

J is TRBJ2-7 and V is TRBV7-9; 10 nucleotides align to TRBD1. Germline lookup yields CDR1 SEHNR and CDR2 FQNEAQ (reference sequence). The CDR3 spans 16 residues. Trimming cost V 4 bases and J 6 bases; bases outside gene matches: 12. This CDR3 is CASSSVRDRGRSEQYF. The CDR3 DNA sequence: TGTGCCAGCAGCTCGGTTCGGGACAGGGGACGGTCCGAGCAGTACTTC.

As concerns this clone: No conserved phenylalanine or tryptophan is present at the end of the CDR3, so a read error is the likely explanation. The chain carries TRBV9 and TRBJ1-1; TRBD1 matches 7 bases. Trimming removed 0 bases from V and 3 bases from J; junction bases left unmatched: 5. Germline CDR1 reads SGDLS; CDR2 reads YYNGEE. The CDR3 is 15 residues long. The CDR3 here is CASSVGEGADTEAFL. In DNA, the CDR3 is TGTGCCAGCAGCGTAGGTGAGGGGGCGGACACTGAAGCTTTCCTT.